This TCR beta chain stems from a study of T cell repertoires in cytomegalovirus infection. The study's findings and limits: Cumulative frequency of public TCR beta families picked out carriers of CMV plus the relevant HLA.

This CDR3 is 17 amino acids long. Looked up from germline, CDR1 is MGHRA and CDR2 is YSYEKL. Trimming took 0 bases from V and 4 from J, leaving 18 bases between them. Worth noting for this clonotype: Its antigen is undetermined.

Each CDR3 protein gets one entry after TCRdb re-called the reads with MiXCR. The data hold roughly 730,000 distinct CDR3 sequences, with about 30% observed a single time. The clonotype was recovered from a human donor in good health (CMV status not recorded). Some clones in this sample may be carry-over from other donors' samples. This sequence joins TRBV4-1 and TRBJ1-2, with D tentatively TRBD1 (5 bases). Source: cultured PBMCs, taken from culture after CMV antigen stimulation. The CDR3 DNA is TGCGCCAGCAGCCAAGATGGATCAGGGAGGTCGGCCTATGGCTACACCTTC. Amino acid sequence: CASSQDGSGRSAYGYTF.